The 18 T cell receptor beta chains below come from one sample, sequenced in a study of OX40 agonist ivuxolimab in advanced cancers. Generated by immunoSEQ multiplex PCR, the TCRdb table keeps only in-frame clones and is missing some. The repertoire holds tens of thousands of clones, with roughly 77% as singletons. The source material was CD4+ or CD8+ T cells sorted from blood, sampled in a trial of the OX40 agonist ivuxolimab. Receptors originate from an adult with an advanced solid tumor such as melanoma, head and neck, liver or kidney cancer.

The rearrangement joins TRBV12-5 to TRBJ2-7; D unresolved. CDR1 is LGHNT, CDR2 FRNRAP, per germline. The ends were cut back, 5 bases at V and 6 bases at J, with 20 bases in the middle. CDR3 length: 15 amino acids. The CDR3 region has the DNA TGTGCTAGTGGTGCTGGGGTCTATCGACGGACCGAGCAGTACTTC. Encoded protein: CASGAGVYRRTEQYF.

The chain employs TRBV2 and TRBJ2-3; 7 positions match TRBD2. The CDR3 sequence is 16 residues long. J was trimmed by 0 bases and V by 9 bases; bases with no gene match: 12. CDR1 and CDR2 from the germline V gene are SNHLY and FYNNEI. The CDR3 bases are TGTGCCAGGGACCTAACTAGCGTTCCGAGCACAGATACGCAGTATTTT. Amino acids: CARDLTSVPSTDTQYF.

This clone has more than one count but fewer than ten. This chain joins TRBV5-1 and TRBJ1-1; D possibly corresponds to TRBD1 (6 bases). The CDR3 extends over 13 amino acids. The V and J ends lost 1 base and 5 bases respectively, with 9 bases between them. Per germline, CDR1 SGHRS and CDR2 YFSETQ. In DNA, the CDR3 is TGCGCCAGCAGCTTGTATGGGACAACTGAAGCTTTCTTT. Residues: CASSLYGTTEAFF.

The CDR3 coding sequence is TGTGCCAGCAGTCCCCGACTAGCGGGGCGAGCCTACAATGAGCAGTTCTTC. It translates to CASSPRLAGRAYNEQFF. V and J are TRBV27 and TRBJ2-1, with 11 nucleotides matching TRBD2. This CDR3 region has 17 residues. The germline gives CDR1 MNHEY, CDR2 SMNVEV (reference sequence). V was pared by 5 bases and J by 2 bases, with 8 bases of the junction left unmatched.

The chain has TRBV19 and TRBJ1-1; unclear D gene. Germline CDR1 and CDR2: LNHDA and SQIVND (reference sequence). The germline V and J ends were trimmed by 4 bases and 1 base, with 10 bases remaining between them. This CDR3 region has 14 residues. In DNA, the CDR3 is TGTGCCAGTAGTAGGCGGGCAGAGAACACTGAAGCTTTCTTT. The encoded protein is CASSRRAENTEAFF.

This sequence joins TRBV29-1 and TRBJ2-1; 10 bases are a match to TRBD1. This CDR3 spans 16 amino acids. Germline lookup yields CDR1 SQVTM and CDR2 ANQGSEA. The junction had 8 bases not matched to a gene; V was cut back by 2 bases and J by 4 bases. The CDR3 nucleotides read TGCAGCGTTGAACTTGGGGGACAGGGGATATACAATGAGCAGTTCTTC. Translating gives CSVELGGQGIYNEQFF.

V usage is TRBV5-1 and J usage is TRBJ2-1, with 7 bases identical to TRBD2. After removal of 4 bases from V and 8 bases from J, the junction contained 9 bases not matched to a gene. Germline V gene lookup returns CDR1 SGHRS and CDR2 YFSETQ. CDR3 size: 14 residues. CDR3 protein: CASSPSGGGDEQFF. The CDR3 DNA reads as TGCGCCAGCAGCCCTTCGGGGGGTGGGGATGAGCAGTTCTTC.

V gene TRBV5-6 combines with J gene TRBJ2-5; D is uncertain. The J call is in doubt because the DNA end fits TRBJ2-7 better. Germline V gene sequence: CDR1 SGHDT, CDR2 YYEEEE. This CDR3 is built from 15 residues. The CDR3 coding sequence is TGTGCCAGCAGCTTGTATTCGGGTCACTCCTACGAGCAGTACTTC. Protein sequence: CASSLYSGHSYEQYF.

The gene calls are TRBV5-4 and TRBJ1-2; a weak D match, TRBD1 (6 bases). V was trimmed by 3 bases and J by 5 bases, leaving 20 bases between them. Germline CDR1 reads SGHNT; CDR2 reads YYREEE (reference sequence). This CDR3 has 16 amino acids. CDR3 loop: CASSSASYRDIYGYTF. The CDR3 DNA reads TGTGCCAGCAGCTCCGCCTCCTACAGGGATATTTATGGCTACACCTTC.

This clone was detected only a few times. For the CDR3, the DNA is TGTGCCAGCAGTTACTCGCCGACAGGGGATGGCTACACCTTC. Its translation is CASSYSPTGDGYTF. The rearrangement links TRBV6-6 to TRBJ1-2, with 8 bases aligning to TRBD1. Trimming at V came to 0 bases and at J to 6 bases, leaving 3 bases not matched to a gene. CDR3 size: 14 residues. Germline V gene sequence: CDR1 MNHNY, CDR2 SVGAGI (reference sequence).

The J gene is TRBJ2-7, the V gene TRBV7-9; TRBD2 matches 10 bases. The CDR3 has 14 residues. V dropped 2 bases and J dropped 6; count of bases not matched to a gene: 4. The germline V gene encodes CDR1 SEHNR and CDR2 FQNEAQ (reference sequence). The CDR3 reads CASSLIAGGPEQYF. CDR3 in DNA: TGTGCCAGCAGCTTAATAGCGGGAGGCCCCGAGCAGTACTTC. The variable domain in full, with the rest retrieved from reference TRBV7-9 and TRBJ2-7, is DTGVSQNPRHKITKRGQNVTFRCDPISEHNRLYWYRQTLGQGPEFLTYFQNEAQLEKSRLLSDRFSAERPKGSFSTLEIQRTEQGDSAMYLCASSLIAGGPEQYFGPGTRLTVT.

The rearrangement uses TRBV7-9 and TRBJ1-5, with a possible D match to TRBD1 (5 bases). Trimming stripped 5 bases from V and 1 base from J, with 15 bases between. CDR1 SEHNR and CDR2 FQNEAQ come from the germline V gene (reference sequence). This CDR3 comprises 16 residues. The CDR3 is CASSPGGGRSNQPQHF. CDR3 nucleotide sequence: TGTGCCAGCAGCCCCGGGGGGGGAAGAAGCAATCAGCCCCAGCATTTT.

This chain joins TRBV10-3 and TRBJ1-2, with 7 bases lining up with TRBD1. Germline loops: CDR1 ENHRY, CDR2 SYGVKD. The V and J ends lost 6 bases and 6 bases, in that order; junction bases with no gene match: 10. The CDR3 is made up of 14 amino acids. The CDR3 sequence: CAIRNRTGSDGYTF. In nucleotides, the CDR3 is TGTGCCATCAGAAATAGGACAGGTTCGGATGGCTACACCTTC.

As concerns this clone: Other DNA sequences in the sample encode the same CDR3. Here the CDR3 DNA reads TGTGCCAGCAGCCCCCGGACTAGCGGGACCTACGAGCAGTACTTC. Residues: CASSPRTSGTYEQYF. V is TRBV7-2 and J is TRBJ2-7, with 12 bases fitting TRBD2. Losses at the gene ends were 5 bases for V and 2 bases for J; bases not matched to a gene: 4. Germline V lookup: CDR1 SGHTA, CDR2 FQGNSA. The CDR3 has 15 amino acids.

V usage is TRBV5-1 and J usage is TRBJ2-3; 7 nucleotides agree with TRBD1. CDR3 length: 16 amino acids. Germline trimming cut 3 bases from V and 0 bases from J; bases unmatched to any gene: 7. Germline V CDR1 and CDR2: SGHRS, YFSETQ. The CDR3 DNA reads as TGCGCCAGCAGCTGGGGGACAGACTCTAGCACAGATACGCAGTATTTT. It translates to CASSWGTDSSTDTQYF.

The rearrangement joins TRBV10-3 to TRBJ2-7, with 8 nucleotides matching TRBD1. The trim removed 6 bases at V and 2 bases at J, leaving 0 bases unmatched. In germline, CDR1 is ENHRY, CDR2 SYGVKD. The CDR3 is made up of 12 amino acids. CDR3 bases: TGTGCCATCAGGGACAGGGCCTACGAGCAGTACTTC. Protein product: CAIRDRAYEQYF.

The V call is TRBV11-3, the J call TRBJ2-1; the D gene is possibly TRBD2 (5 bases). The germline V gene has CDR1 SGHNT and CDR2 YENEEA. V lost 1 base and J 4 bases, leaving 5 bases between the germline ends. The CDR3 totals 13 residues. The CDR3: CASSLGGYNEQFF. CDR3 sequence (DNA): TGTGCCAGCAGCTTAGGAGGGTACAATGAGCAGTTCTTC.

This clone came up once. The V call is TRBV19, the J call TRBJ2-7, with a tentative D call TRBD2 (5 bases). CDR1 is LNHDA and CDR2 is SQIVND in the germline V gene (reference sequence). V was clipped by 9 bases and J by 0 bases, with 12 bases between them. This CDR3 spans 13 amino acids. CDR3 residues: CASRGTDSYEQYF. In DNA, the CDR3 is TGTGCCAGCCGGGGTACCGACTCCTACGAGCAGTACTTC.